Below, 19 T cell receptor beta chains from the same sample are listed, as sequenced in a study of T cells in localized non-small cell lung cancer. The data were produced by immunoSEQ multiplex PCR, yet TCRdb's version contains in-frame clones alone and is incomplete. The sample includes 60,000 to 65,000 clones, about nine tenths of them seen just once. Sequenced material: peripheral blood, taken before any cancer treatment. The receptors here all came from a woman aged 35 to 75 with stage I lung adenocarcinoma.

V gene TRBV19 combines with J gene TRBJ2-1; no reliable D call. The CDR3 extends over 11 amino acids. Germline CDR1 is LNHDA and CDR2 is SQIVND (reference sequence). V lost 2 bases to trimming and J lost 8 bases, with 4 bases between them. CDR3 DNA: TGTGCCAGTAGTATACGTCATGAGCAGTTCTTC. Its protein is CASSIRHEQFF.

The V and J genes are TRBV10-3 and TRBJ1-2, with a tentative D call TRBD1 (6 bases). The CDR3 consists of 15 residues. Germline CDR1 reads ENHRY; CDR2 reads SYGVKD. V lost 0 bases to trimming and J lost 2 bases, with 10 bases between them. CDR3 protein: CAISESATGNYGYTF. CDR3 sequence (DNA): TGTGCCATCAGTGAGTCCGCCACAGGGAACTATGGCTACACCTTC.

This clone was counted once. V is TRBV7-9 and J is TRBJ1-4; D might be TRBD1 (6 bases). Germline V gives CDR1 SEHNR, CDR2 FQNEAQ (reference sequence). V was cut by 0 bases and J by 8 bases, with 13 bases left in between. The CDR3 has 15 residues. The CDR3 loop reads CASSLALAGDEKLFF. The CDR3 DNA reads TGTGCCAGCAGCTTAGCGTTGGCAGGGGACGAAAAACTGTTTTTT. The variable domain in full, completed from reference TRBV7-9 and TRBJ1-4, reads DTGVSQNPRHKITKRGQNVTFRCDPISEHNRLYWYRQTLGQGPEFLTYFQNEAQLEKSRLLSDRFSAERPKGSFSTLEIQRTEQGDSAMYLCASSLALAGDEKLFFGSGTQLSVL.

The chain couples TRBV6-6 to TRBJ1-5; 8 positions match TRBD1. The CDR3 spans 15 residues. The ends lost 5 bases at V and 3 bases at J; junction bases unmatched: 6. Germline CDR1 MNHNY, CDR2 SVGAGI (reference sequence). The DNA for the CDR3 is TGTGCCAGCAGTGGACAGGGTACTTTCAATCAGCCCCAGCATTTT. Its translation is CASSGQGTFNQPQHF.

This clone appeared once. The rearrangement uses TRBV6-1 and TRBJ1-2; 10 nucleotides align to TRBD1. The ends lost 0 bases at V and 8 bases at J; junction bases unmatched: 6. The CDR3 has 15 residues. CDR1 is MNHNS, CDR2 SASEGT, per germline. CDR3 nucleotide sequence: TGTGCCAGCAGTGAAGCCGTAGGGACAGGGGTAGGCTACACCTTC. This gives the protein CASSEAVGTGVGYTF.

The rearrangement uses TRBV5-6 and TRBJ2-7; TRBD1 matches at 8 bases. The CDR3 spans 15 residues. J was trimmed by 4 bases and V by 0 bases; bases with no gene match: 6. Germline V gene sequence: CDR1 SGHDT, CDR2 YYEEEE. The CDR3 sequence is CASSLGAGGGYEQYF. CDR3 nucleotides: TGTGCCAGCAGCTTGGGGGCAGGGGGCGGTTACGAGCAGTACTTC.

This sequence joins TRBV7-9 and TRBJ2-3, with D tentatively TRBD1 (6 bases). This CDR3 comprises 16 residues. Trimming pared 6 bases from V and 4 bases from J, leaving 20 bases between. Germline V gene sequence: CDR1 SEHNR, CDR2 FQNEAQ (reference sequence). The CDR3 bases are TGTGCCAGCAGTCCCCTGGGGGCTCTAAGTCCAGATACGCAGTATTTT. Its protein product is CASSPLGALSPDTQYF.

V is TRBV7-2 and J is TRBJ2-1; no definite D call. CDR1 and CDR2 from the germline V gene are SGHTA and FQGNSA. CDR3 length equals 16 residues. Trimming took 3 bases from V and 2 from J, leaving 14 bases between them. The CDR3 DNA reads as TGTGCCAGCAGCTTGGAGTTGTACTACCCCTACAATGAGCAGTTCTTC. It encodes CASSLELYYPYNEQFF.

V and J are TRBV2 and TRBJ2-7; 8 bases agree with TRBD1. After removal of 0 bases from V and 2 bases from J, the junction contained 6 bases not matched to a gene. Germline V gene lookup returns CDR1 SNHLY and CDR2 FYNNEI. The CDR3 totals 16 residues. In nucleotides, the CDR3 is TGTGCCAGCAGTGAAGCGTCCGGGACAGGTGCCTACGAGCAGTACTTC. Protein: CASSEASGTGAYEQYF.

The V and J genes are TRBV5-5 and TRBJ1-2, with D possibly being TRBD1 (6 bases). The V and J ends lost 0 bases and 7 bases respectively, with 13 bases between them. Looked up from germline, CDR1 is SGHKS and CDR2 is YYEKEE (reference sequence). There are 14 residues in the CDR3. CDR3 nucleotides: TGTGCCAGCAGCTTGGATACAGGGTATTCTGGCTACACCTTC. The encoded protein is CASSLDTGYSGYTF.

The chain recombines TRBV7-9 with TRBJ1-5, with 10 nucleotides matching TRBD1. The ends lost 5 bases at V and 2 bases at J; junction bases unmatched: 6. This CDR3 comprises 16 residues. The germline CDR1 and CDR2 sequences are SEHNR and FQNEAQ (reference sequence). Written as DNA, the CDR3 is TGTGCCAGCAGCCCCGAGGGGACAGGGGGCAATCAGCCCCAGCATTTT. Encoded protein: CASSPEGTGGNQPQHF.

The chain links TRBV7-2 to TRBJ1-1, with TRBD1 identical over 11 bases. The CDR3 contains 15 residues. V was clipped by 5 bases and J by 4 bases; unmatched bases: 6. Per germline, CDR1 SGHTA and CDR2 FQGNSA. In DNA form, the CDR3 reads TGTGCCAGCAGCCAGACCGGGACAGGGGGCACTGAAGCTTTCTTT. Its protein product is CASSQTGTGGTEAFF. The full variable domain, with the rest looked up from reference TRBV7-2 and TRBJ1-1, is GAGVSQSPSNKVTEKGKDVELRCDPISGHTALYWYRQSLGQGLEFLIYFQGNSAPDKSGLPSDRFSAERTGGSVSTLTIQRTQQEDSAVYLCASSQTGTGGTEAFFGQGTRLTVV.

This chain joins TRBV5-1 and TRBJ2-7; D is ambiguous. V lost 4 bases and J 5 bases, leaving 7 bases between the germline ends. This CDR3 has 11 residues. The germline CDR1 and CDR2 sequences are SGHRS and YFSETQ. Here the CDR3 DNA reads TGCGCCAGCAGCCTAAAGAACGAGCAGTACTTC. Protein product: CASSLKNEQYF.

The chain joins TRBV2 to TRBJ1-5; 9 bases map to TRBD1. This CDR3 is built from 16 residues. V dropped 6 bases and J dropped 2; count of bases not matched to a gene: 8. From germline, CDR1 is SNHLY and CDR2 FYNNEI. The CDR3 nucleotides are TGTGCCAGCAGCGGAGTCAGGGACAGGGGCAATCAGCCCCAGCATTTT. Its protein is CASSGVRDRGNQPQHF.

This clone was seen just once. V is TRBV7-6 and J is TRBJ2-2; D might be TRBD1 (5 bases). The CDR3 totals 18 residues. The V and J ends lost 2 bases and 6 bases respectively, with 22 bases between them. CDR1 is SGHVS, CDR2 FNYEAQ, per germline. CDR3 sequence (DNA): TGTGCCAGCAGCTTAACCTTTGAATCTGGACAATTGGCCGGGGAGCTGTTTTTT. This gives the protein CASSLTFESGQLAGELFF.

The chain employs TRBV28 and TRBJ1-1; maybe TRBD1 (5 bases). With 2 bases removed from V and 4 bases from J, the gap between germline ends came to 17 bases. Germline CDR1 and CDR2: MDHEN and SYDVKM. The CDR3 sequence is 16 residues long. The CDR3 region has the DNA TGTGCCAGCAGTTTAATTGGGAAGGTGGGGGGCACTGAAGCTTTCTTT. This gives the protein CASSLIGKVGGTEAFF. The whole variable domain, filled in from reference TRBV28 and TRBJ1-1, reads DVKVTQSSRYLVKRTGEKVFLECVQDMDHENMFWYRQDPGLGLRLIYFSYDVKMKEKGDIPEGYSVSREKKERFSLILESASTNQTSMYLCASSLIGKVGGTEAFFGQGTRLTVV.

This CDR3 reads CAWSRVAGGVYTGELFF. The CDR3 DNA reads TGTGCCTGGAGTAGGGTAGCGGGAGGGGTGTACACCGGGGAGCTGTTTTTT. The chain employs TRBV30 and TRBJ2-2, with 11 positions matching TRBD2. Trimming removed 2 bases from V and 3 bases from J; junction bases left unmatched: 8. The CDR3 extends over 17 amino acids. The germline CDR1 and CDR2 sequences are GTSNPN and SVGIG (reference sequence).

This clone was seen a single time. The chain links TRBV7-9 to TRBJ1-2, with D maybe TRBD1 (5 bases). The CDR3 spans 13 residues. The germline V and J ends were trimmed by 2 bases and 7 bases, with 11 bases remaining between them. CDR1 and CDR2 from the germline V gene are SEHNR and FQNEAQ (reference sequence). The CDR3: CASSLHGGSGYTF. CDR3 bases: TGTGCCAGCAGCTTACATGGGGGAAGTGGCTACACCTTC.

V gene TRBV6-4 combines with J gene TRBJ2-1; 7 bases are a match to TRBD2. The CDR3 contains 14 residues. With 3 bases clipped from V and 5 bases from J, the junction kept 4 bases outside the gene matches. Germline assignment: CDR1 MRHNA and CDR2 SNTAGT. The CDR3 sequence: CASSERDYDNEQFF. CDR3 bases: TGTGCCAGCAGTGAACGGGACTACGACAATGAGCAGTTCTTC.